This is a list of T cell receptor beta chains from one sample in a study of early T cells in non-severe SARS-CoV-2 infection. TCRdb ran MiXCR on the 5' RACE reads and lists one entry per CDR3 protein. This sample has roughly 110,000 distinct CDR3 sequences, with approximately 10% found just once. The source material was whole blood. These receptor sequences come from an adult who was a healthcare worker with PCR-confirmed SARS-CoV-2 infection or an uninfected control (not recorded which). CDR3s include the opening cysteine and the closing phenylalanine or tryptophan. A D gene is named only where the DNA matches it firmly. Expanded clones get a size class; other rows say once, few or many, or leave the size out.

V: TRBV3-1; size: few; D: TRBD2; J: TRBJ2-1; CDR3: CASSQETAGDYNEQFF; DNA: TGTGCCAGCAGCCAAGAGACAGCGGGAGACTACAATGAGCAGTTCTTC
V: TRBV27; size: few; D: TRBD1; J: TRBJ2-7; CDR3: CASSRDRALYEQYF; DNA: TGTGCCAGCAGTAGGGACAGGGCCCTCTACGAGCAGTACTTC
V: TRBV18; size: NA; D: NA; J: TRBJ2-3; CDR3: CASSPTRGVEVDTQYF; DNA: TGTGCCAGCTCACCAACCCGCGGGGTTGAGGTAGATACGCAGTATTTT
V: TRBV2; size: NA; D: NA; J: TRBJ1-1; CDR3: CASSTGGGSTEAFF; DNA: TGTGCCAGCAGCACAGGAGGGGGTAGCACTGAAGCTTTCTTT
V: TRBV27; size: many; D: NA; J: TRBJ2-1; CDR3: CASSWGPSNEQFF; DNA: TGTGCCAGCAGTTGGGGCCCTTCCAATGAGCAGTTCTTC
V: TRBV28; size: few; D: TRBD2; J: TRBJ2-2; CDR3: CASSLLGLAGEETGELFF; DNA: TGTGCCAGCAGTTTATTGGGACTAGCGGGAGAAGAAACCGGGGAGCTGTTTTTT
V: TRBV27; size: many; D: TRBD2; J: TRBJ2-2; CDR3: CASSPTSGTAGELFF; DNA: TGTGCCAGCAGCCCCACTAGCGGGACGGCCGGGGAGCTGTTTTTT
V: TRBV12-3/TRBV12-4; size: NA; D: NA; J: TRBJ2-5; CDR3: CASSFHGGGRGHGTQYF; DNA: TGTGCCAGCAGTTTCCATGGCGGGGGCAGGGGCCATGGGACCCAGTACTTC
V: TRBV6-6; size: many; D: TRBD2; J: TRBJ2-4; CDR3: CASVGHMTGLAVYIQYF; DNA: TGTGCCAGCGTGGGTCACATGACGGGACTAGCGGTCTACATTCAGTACTTC
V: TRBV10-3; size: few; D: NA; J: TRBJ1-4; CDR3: CASQQRDNEKLFF; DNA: TGTGCCTCACAACAACGGGATAATGAAAAACTGTTTTTT
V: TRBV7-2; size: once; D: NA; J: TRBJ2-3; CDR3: CASSNLLAPTDTQYF; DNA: TGTGCCAGCAGCAACTTACTAGCCCCCACAGATACGCAGTATTTT
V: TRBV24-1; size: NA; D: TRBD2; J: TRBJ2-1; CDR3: CATSETGTSGPFF; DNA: TGTGCCACCAGTGAGACCGGGACTAGCGGGCCGTTCTTC
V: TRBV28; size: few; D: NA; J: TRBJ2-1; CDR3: CASSTSRGRRLNEQFF; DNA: TGTGCCAGCAGTACCTCTCGGGGACGGAGGTTAAATGAGCAGTTCTTC
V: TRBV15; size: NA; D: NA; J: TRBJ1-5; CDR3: CATTETGQPQHF; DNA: TGTGCCACCACCGAGACAGGCCAGCCCCAGCATTTT
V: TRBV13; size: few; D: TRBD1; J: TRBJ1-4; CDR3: CASSLTGTGHEKLFF; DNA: TGTGCCAGCAGCTTGACCGGGACAGGGCATGAAAAACTGTTTTTT
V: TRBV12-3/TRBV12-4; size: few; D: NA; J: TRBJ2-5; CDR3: CASRSGLETQYF; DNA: TGTGCCAGCAGGTCGGGTTTGGAGACCCAGTACTTC
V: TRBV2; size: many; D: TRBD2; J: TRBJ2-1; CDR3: CASSWGGPLNEQFF; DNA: TGTGCCAGCTCTTGGGGAGGGCCTTTGAATGAGCAGTTCTTC
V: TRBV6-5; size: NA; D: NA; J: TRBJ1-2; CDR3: CASSPRGREGYGYTF; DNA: TGTGCCAGCAGCCCCCGGGGCAGGGAGGGCTATGGCTACACCTTC
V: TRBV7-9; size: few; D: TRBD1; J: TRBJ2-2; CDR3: CASSDTSTGRNTGELFF; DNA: TGTGCCAGCAGCGACACTTCGACAGGGCGGAACACCGGGGAGCTGTTTTTT
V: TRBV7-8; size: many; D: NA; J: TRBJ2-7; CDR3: CASSMGVLREQYF; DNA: TGTGCCAGCAGTATGGGGGTTTTGCGCGAGCAGTACTTC
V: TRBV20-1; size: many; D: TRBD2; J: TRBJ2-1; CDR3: CSARRDSGSGNEQFF; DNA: TGCAGTGCTAGGAGAGATAGCGGGAGCGGCAATGAGCAGTTCTTC
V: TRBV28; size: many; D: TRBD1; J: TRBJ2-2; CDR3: CASSFLSGGTGELFF; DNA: TGTGCCAGCAGTTTTTTGTCAGGGGGCACCGGGGAGCTGTTTTTT
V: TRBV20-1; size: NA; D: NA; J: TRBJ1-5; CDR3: CSAREAASNQPQHF; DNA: TGCAGTGCTAGAGAGGCAGCTAGCAATCAGCCCCAGCATTTT
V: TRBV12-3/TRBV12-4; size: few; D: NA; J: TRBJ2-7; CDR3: CASTPGSGGYYEQYF; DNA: TGTGCCAGCACCCCCGGGTCAGGGGGGTATTACGAGCAGTACTTC
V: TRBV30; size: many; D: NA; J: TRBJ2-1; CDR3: CAWNRGSDEQFF; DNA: TGTGCCTGGAATCGGGGCTCCGATGAGCAGTTCTTC
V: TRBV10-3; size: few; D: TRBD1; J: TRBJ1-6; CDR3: CAIKGTDSNSPLHF; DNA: TGTGCCATCAAAGGGACAGATTCGAATTCACCCCTCCACTTT
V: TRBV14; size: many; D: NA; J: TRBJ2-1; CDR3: CASSQVGHHNEQFF; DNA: TGTGCCAGCAGCCAAGTTGGTCATCACAATGAGCAGTTCTTC
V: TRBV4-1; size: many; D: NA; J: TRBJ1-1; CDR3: CASSRSGVTEAFF; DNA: TGCGCCAGCAGCCGTTCAGGGGTCACTGAAGCTTTCTTT
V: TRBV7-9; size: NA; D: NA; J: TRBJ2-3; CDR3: CASSSNRVLNVRNTDTQYF; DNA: TGTGCCAGCAGCTCCAACAGGGTGTTAAATGTTAGAAACACAGATACGCAGTATTTT
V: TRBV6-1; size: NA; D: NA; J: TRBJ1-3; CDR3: CASSDSRTAPWDGNTIYF; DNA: TGTGCCAGCAGTGACTCCCGGACGGCTCCGTGGGATGGAAACACCATATATTTT
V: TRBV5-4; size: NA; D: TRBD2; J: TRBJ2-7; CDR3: CASSLGLAGATYEQYF; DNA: TGTGCCAGCAGCTTGGGACTAGCGGGGGCCACCTACGAGCAGTACTTC
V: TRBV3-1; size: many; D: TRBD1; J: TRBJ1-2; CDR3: CASSTRQGSFYGYTF; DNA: TGTGCCAGCAGCACCCGACAGGGGTCCTTTTATGGCTACACCTTC
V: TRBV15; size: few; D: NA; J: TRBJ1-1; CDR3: CATSRDPQRTTEAFF; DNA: TGTGCCACCAGCAGAGACCCACAGAGGACGACTGAAGCTTTCTTT
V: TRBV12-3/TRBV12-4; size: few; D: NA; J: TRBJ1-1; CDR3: CASSFGAAGGGGEAFF; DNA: TGTGCCAGCAGTTTTGGAGCGGCCGGAGGCGGTGGTGAAGCTTTCTTT
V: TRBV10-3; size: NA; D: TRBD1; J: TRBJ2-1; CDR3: CASASTGTGFYNEQFF; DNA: TGTGCCTCAGCATCGACCGGGACAGGGTTCTACAATGAGCAGTTCTTC
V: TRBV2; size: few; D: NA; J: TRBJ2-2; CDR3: CASKRAQDTGELFF; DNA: TGTGCCAGCAAACGCGCTCAAGACACCGGGGAGCTGTTTTTT
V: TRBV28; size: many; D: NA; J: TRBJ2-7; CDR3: CASSLHPDAVYEQYF; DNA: TGTGCCAGCAGTTTACACCCGGACGCGGTCTACGAGCAGTACTTC
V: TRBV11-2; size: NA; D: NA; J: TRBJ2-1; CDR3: CASSPRVLVSGTQQFF; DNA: TGTGCCAGCAGCCCAAGGGTGTTGGTTTCCGGGACCCAGCAGTTCTTC
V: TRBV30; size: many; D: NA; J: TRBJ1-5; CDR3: CAWSSGGIGQGSQPQHF; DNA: TGTGCCTGGAGTTCTGGGGGCATCGGGCAGGGCAGTCAGCCCCAGCATTTT
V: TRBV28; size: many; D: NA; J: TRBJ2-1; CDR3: CASSALRMAGSNEQFF; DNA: TGTGCCAGCAGTGCACTTAGGATGGCTGGGTCCAATGAGCAGTTCTTC
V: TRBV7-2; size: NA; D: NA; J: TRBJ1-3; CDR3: CASSFQRNTIYF; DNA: TGTGCCAGCAGCTTCCAGAGAAACACCATATATTTT
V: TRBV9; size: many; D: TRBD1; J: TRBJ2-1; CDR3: CASSVDRGNEQFF; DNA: TGTGCCAGCAGCGTGGACAGGGGCAATGAGCAGTTCTTC
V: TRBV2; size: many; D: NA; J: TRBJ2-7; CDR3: CASRGFSTYEQYF; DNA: TGTGCCAGCAGGGGGTTCAGCACCTACGAGCAGTACTTC
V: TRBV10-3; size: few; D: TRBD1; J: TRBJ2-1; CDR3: CAISGKTGANEQFF; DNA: TGTGCCATCAGTGGAAAGACAGGGGCCAATGAGCAGTTCTTC
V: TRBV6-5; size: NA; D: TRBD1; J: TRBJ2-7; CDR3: CASSYIFPGQGPHEQYF; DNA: TGTGCCAGCAGTTATATTTTTCCGGGACAGGGCCCTCACGAGCAGTACTTC
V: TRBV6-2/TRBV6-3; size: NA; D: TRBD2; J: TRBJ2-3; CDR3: CASSYSRAGVADTQYF; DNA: TGTGCCAGCAGTTACTCGAGAGCGGGAGTAGCAGATACGCAGTATTTT
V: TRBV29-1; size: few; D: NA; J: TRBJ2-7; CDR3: CSVEAGAYEQYF; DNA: TGCAGCGTTGAAGCGGGCGCCTACGAGCAGTACTTC
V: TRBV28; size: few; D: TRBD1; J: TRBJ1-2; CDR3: CASRRTGFGYTF; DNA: TGTGCCAGCAGGAGGACAGGGTTTGGCTACACCTTC
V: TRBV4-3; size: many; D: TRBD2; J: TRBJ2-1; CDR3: CASSQTGTSVNEQFF; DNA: TGCGCCAGCAGCCAAACCGGGACTAGCGTCAATGAGCAGTTCTTC
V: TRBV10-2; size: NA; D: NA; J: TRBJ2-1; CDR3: CASSGQLSSYNEQFF; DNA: TGCGCCAGCAGTGGACAGTTGAGCTCCTACAATGAGCAGTTCTTC
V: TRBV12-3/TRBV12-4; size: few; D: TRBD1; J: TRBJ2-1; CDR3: CASSPPGQGIGEQFF; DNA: TGTGCCAGCAGTCCACCGGGACAGGGAATAGGTGAGCAGTTCTTC
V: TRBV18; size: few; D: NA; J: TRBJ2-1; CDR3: CASSPVPMAYNEQFF; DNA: TGTGCCAGCTCCCCAGTCCCCATGGCCTACAATGAGCAGTTCTTC
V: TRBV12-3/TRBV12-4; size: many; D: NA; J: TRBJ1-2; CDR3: CASSLPGQGSSGYTF; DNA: TGTGCCAGCAGCTTACCGGGACAAGGGTCGTCTGGCTACACCTTC
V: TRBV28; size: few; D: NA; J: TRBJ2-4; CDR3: CASEGGRRNIQYF; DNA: TGTGCTTCCGAAGGGGGGCGGAGAAACATTCAGTACTTC